Presented here are 8 T cell receptor beta chains from one specimen sequenced in a study of patients and donors after allogeneic stem cell transplantation. In TCRdb, the RT-PCR reads were re-called with MiXCR into one record per CDR3 protein. The repertoire holds 390,000 or so distinct CDR3 sequences, with around 15% as singletons. The sequenced sample consisted of blood, either unsorted or a sorted T cell fraction (not recorded which). These TCRs come from a human donor who was either an allogeneic HSCT recipient or a stem cell or donor lymphocyte infusion donor (not recorded which). It is not recorded whose cells these are; they may come from a transplant donor.

The CDR3 here is CASSLFRRAGEGEQYF. The CDR3 DNA follows: TGTGCCAGCAGCCTGTTCCGCCGAGCGGGAGAGGGCGAGCAGTACTTC. The chain couples TRBV3-1 to TRBJ2-7; 8 bases align to TRBD2. This CDR3 spans 16 amino acids. Germline V CDR1 and CDR2: LGHDT, YNNKEL (reference sequence). V lost 4 bases, J lost 6 bases, and 14 bases stayed unmatched.

The table lists this clonotype with a few counts. This chain joins TRBV21-1 and TRBJ2-1; the table's D call of TRBD2 was not tested on the DNA. TRBV21-1 is a recognized pseudogene. CDR3 length: 16 amino acids. CDR3 residues: CASSKATRNRPSEQFF. DNA of the CDR3: TGTGCCAGCAGCAAAGCCACCAGGAATAGGCCCAGTGAGCAGTTCTTC.

This clonotype showed up just a few times. The V call is TRBV7-9, the J call TRBJ1-6; no reliable D call. Germline assignment: CDR1 SEHNR and CDR2 FQNEAQ (reference sequence). The CDR3 loop spans 14 amino acids. Trimming shortened V by 1 base and J by 10 bases, and 11 bases separated the two germline ends. The CDR3 nucleotides read TGTGCCAGCAGCTTAGGGGAGAGGGAATCACCCCTCCACTTT. This sequence encodes CASSLGERESPLHF.

This clonotype has only a few counts. J is TRBJ2-7 and V is TRBV9, with TRBD1 matching 10 bases. Looked up from germline, CDR1 is SGDLS and CDR2 is YYNGEE. The CDR3 has 16 amino acids. The trim removed 0 bases at V and 2 bases at J, leaving 5 bases unmatched. The CDR3 spells CASSVGVGQGTYEQYF. CDR3 bases: TGTGCCAGCAGCGTAGGCGTGGGACAGGGGACCTACGAGCAGTACTTC.

There are many counts of this clonotype. The chain is built from TRBV6-6 and TRBJ2-7; D unresolved. V was trimmed by 2 bases and J by 0 bases, leaving 2 bases between them. In germline, CDR1 is MNHNY, CDR2 SVGAGI (reference sequence). The CDR3 is 12 amino acids. CDR3 amino acids: CASSYSSYEQYF. For the CDR3, the DNA is TGTGCCAGCAGTTACAGCTCCTACGAGCAGTACTTC.

V usage is TRBV24-1 and J usage is TRBJ2-1; D might be TRBD2 (6 bases). Trimming left V 3 bases short and J 12 bases short, with 14 bases between. The CDR3 sequence is 13 residues long. Germline CDR1 reads KGHDR; CDR2 reads SFDVKD. Here the CDR3 DNA reads TGTGCCACCAGTGATCCTCAACTGGGAGGGCAGTTCTTC. This encodes CATSDPQLGGQFF.

There are a few counts of this clonotype. J is TRBJ2-3 and V is TRBV9; unclear D gene. Trimming removed 0 bases from V and 2 bases from J, with 10 bases in between. Germline loops: CDR1 SGDLS, CDR2 YYNGEE. The CDR3 is 15 amino acids. The CDR3 here is CASSVDLPPTDTQYF. The CDR3 DNA reads as TGTGCCAGCAGCGTAGATTTGCCCCCCACAGATACGCAGTATTTT.

This clonotype was seen ten or more times. The chain uses TRBV30 and TRBJ1-3; possible D gene TRBD1, 6 bases. CDR1 GTSNPN and CDR2 SVGIG come from the germline V gene (reference sequence). There are 14 residues in the CDR3. The V end lost 0 bases, the J end lost 4 bases, and 10 bases lay between the germline ends. Here the CDR3 reads CAWSVRGRGNTIYF. CDR3 nucleotides: TGTGCCTGGAGTGTCCGGGGGCGCGGAAACACCATATATTTT.